Following are 22 T cell receptor beta chains from one sample sequenced in a study of OX40 agonist ivuxolimab in advanced cancers. Generated by immunoSEQ multiplex PCR, the TCRdb table keeps only in-frame clones and is missing some. Among tens of thousands of clones listed, 87% were seen once. The material sequenced was CD4+ or CD8+ T cells sorted from blood, taken in a trial of the OX40 agonist ivuxolimab. All receptors come from an adult with an advanced solid tumor such as melanoma, head and neck, liver or kidney cancer.

V gene TRBV29-1 combines with J gene TRBJ2-1, with a weak D call TRBD2 (5 bases). The CDR3 runs 14 residues. Deletions cut 4 bases from V and 7 bases from J, with 17 bases between. Germline V lookup: CDR1 SQVTM, CDR2 ANQGSEA. The chain's CDR3 is CSVARVGEWNEQFF. Written as DNA, the CDR3 is TGCAGCGTTGCAAGGGTCGGGGAGTGGAATGAGCAGTTCTTC.

In this sample, this clone turned up a few times. One end of the junction is discordant with germline, which a read error may explain. This chain links TRBV7-7 with TRBJ2-5; TRBD1 matches at 8 bases. Germline CDR1 reads SSHAT; CDR2 reads FNYEAQ (reference sequence). CDR3 length equals 15 residues. The CDR3 DNA is TGTGCTAGCAGCTTAGGTGGACAGGGCCAAGAGACCCAGTACTTC. It yields the protein CASSLGGQGQETQYF.

CDR3 residues: CASSSDGLAGETQYF. In DNA form, the CDR3 reads TGTGCCAGCAGCTCCGACGGTCTAGCGGGAGAGACCCAGTACTTC. This chain links TRBV7-2 with TRBJ2-5, with 8 bases matching TRBD2. Germline CDR1 reads SGHTA; CDR2 reads FQGNSA. Germline trimming cut 4 bases from V and 4 bases from J; bases unmatched to any gene: 8. The CDR3 extends over 15 amino acids.

This clone was counted between two and nine times. The gene calls are TRBV18 and TRBJ1-5, with D unresolved. Germline lookup yields CDR1 KGHSH and CDR2 LQKENI. V lost 3 bases, J lost 4 bases, and 7 bases lay in between. CDR3 length: 13 amino acids. CDR3 protein: CASSPGDNQPQHF. CDR3 nucleotide sequence: TGTGCCAGCTCACCTGGGGATAATCAGCCCCAGCATTTT. The full variable domain, rest sourced from reference TRBV18 and TRBJ1-5, is NAGVMQNPRHLVRRRGQEARLRCSPMKGHSHVYWYRQLPEEGLKFMVYLQKENIIDESGMPKERFSAEFPKEGPSILRIQQVVRGDSAAYFCASSPGDNQPQHFGDGTRLSIL.

The genes are TRBV19 and TRBJ1-5, with D possibly matching TRBD1 (6 bases). The germline V and J ends were trimmed by 3 bases and 11 bases, with 14 bases remaining between them. This CDR3 is 13 amino acids long. Germline V gene lookup returns CDR1 LNHDA and CDR2 SQIVND (reference sequence). The CDR3, as DNA: TGTGCCAGTAGTATTTGGCGGGAGGGGGCCCAGCATTTT. Amino acids: CASSIWREGAQHF. Full variable domain (outside the CDR3, taken from reference TRBV19 and TRBJ1-5): DGGITQSPKYLFRKEGQNVTLSCEQNLNHDAMYWYRQDPGQGLRLIYYSQIVNDFQKGDIAEGYSVSREKKESFPLTVTSAQKNPTAFYLCASSIWREGAQHFGDGTRLSIL.

The chain couples TRBV6-6 to TRBJ1-6; a weak D match, TRBD1 (5 bases). The CDR3 contains 15 residues. Germline assignment: CDR1 MNHNY and CDR2 SVGAGI (reference sequence). The germline V and J ends were trimmed by 7 bases and 5 bases, with 15 bases remaining between them. CDR3 loop: CASNPRAGDNSPLHF. In nucleotides, the CDR3 is TGTGCCAGCAATCCCAGGGCCGGGGATAATTCACCCCTCCACTTT.

This chain uses TRBV9 with TRBJ2-3; weak D call: TRBD1 (5 bases). Germline V CDR1 and CDR2: SGDLS, YYNGEE. Trimming took 2 bases from V and 0 from J, leaving 10 bases between them. This CDR3 is built from 15 residues. The CDR3 reads CASSVARASTDTQYF. The CDR3, as DNA: TGTGCCAGCAGCGTTGCCAGGGCTAGCACAGATACGCAGTATTTT.

The chain uses TRBV7-2 and TRBJ2-2; TRBD1 aligns across 7 bases. Germline CDR1 SGHTA, CDR2 FQGNSA. Trimming removed 6 bases from V and 6 bases from J; junction bases left unmatched: 4. This CDR3 is built from 13 residues. The CDR3 DNA reads as TGTGCCAGCAGTCGGACAGGCTCCGGGGAGCTGTTTTTT. Its protein is CASSRTGSGELFF.

In this sample, this clone turned up once. The chain employs TRBV6-4 and TRBJ2-2; 8 bases line up with TRBD1. The CDR3 consists of 14 residues. J gave up 4 bases and V 6 bases, and 4 bases lay outside the gene matches. In germline, CDR1 is MRHNA, CDR2 SNTAGT. The CDR3 nucleotides are TGTGCCAGCAGAACGGACAGGGCCACCGGGGAGCTGTTTTTT. Translation: CASRTDRATGELFF.

The CDR3 DNA reads as TGTGCCAGTAGTACCTACAATGAGCAGTTCTTC. This encodes CASSTYNEQFF. The chain recombines TRBV19 with TRBJ2-1; D call uncertain. The CDR3 is made up of 11 amino acids. The germline V gene has CDR1 LNHDA and CDR2 SQIVND (reference sequence). Between the trimmed V and J ends, which lost 4 bases and 2 bases, there was a span of 0 bases. Complete variable domain (other parts from reference TRBV19 and TRBJ2-1): DGGITQSPKYLFRKEGQNVTLSCEQNLNHDAMYWYRQDPGQGLRLIYYSQIVNDFQKGDIAEGYSVSREKKESFPLTVTSAQKNPTAFYLCASSTYNEQFFGPGTRLTVL.

CDR3 DNA: TGTGCCAGCAGGGGACTAGCGATCGGTACAGATACGCAGTATTTT. Its translation: CASRGLAIGTDTQYF. The chain combines TRBV27 with TRBJ2-3; 10 nucleotides agree with TRBD2. V dropped 6 bases and J dropped 3; count of bases not matched to a gene: 6. Germline loops: CDR1 MNHEY, CDR2 SMNVEV (reference sequence). This CDR3 contains 15 residues.

V gene TRBV18 combines with J gene TRBJ2-2; TRBD2 matches 14 bases. The CDR3 loop spans 16 amino acids. V dropped 2 bases and J dropped 5; count of bases not matched to a gene: 1. Germline CDR1 is KGHSH and CDR2 is LQKENI. The DNA for the CDR3 is TGTGCCAGCTCACCAGGACTAGCGGGAGGAACCGGGGAGCTGTTTTTT. This sequence encodes CASSPGLAGGTGELFF.

This chain links TRBV27 with TRBJ1-3; D remains ambiguous. CDR3 length equals 14 residues. V was shortened by 5 bases and J by 0 bases, with 8 bases between the two germline ends. The germline gives CDR1 MNHEY, CDR2 SMNVEV (reference sequence). CDR3 nucleotide sequence: TGTGCCAGCAGTGGACTGGGCTCTGGAAACACCATATATTTT. As protein: CASSGLGSGNTIYF.

In this sample, this clone turned up once. This chain links TRBV30 with TRBJ1-2; 7 bases align to TRBD1. Losses at the gene ends were 0 bases for V and 7 bases for J; bases not matched to a gene: 11. The V gene's germline CDR1 is GTSNPN and CDR2 SVGIG (reference sequence). The CDR3 loop spans 15 amino acids. The CDR3 loop reads CAWSVFGLGTAGYTF. In DNA form, the CDR3 reads TGTGCCTGGAGTGTCTTTGGTTTAGGGACAGCTGGCTACACCTTC. The whole variable domain, remainder taken from reference TRBV30 and TRBJ1-2, is SQTIHQWPATLVQPVGSPLSLECTVEGTSNPNLYWYRQAAGRGLQLLFYSVGIGQISSEVPQNLSASRPQDRQFILSSKKLLLSDSGFYLCAWSVFGLGTAGYTFGSGTRLTVV.

This chain joins TRBV29-1 and TRBJ1-1; 7 bases agree with TRBD1. Trimming removed 6 bases from V and 3 bases from J; junction bases left unmatched: 7. The CDR3 runs 13 residues. Germline V lookup: CDR1 SQVTM, CDR2 ANQGSEA. The CDR3 DNA is TGCAGCGTAGGACAGGATTTGGACACTGAAGCTTTCTTT. It is translated as CSVGQDLDTEAFF.

The chain combines TRBV10-3 with TRBJ2-6, with a weak D call TRBD1 (6 bases). The CDR3 has 16 amino acids. The V end lost 4 bases, the J end lost 2 bases, and 12 bases lay between the germline ends. The germline CDR1 and CDR2 sequences are ENHRY and SYGVKD. CDR3 in DNA: TGTGCCATCAGTGGGACAGTATCGGCTGGGGCCAACGTCCTGACTTTC. Protein product: CAISGTVSAGANVLTF.

V and J are TRBV11-2 and TRBJ1-5; D perhaps matches TRBD1 (5 bases). Germline assignment: CDR1 SGHAT and CDR2 FQNNGV. The CDR3 sequence is 16 residues long. V lost 5 bases and J lost 0, with 14 bases in between. The CDR3 spells CASSQGRDHSNQPQHF. The CDR3 DNA follows: TGTGCCAGCAGCCAAGGCCGGGACCATAGCAATCAGCCCCAGCATTTT.

The chain is built from TRBV6-5 and TRBJ1-5; D is uncertain. This CDR3 is built from 14 residues. Germline values: CDR1 MNHEY, CDR2 SVGAGI. V lost 0 bases, J lost 1 base, and 4 bases lay in between. Written as DNA, the CDR3 is TGTGCCAGCAGTTACTCCGGGAGCAATCAGCCCCAGCATTTT. As protein: CASSYSGSNQPQHF.

As for this clone: This may stem from a read error, because a much larger clone lies one nucleotide away. The gene calls are TRBV29-1 and TRBJ1-1, with D uncertain. This CDR3 has 12 amino acids. Germline V gene data show CDR1 as SQVTM and CDR2 as ANQGSEA. Trimming stripped 6 bases from V and 5 bases from J, with 13 bases between. The CDR3 nucleotides read TGCAGCGTACTCCCTACAAGGACTGAAGCTTTCTTT. Amino acid sequence: CSVLPTRTEAFF.

In DNA, the CDR3 is TGTGCCAGCAGCGAGGGGGCGGGAGGGGCCTCCTACAATGAGCAGTTCTTC. Amino acid sequence: CASSEGAGGASYNEQFF. The V call is TRBV9, the J call TRBJ2-1; 9 bases are shared with TRBD2. The CDR3 has 17 amino acids. J was trimmed by 0 bases and V by 3 bases; bases with no gene match: 7. CDR1 is SGDLS and CDR2 is YYNGEE in the germline V gene.

V and J are TRBV12-5 and TRBJ2-3; TRBD1 matches at 9 bases. V was pared by 7 bases and J by 0 bases, with 5 bases of the junction left unmatched. This CDR3 has 15 residues. CDR1 is LGHNT, CDR2 FRNRAP, per germline. This CDR3 reads CASAVGQGSTDTQYF. The CDR3, as DNA: TGTGCTAGTGCTGTGGGACAGGGAAGCACAGATACGCAGTATTTT.

The chain has TRBV6-4 and TRBJ2-1, with TRBD1 matching over 7 bases. The CDR3 length is 15 residues. V shed 4 bases, J shed 4 bases, and the junction held 7 bases outside the gene matches. Germline CDR1 reads MRHNA; CDR2 reads SNTAGT. The CDR3: CASSGQGTEYNEQFF. The CDR3 region has the DNA TGTGCCAGCAGTGGACAGGGCACAGAGTACAATGAGCAGTTCTTC.